This record looks at one T cell receptor beta chain sequence and its context. The germline V gene encodes CDR1 KGHDR and CDR2 SFDVKD. V gave up 10 bases and J gave up 4 bases; unmatched junction bases: 9. The CDR3 is made up of 14 amino acids. Original data processing: Using reference gene primer amplification, nucleated cell counts were estimated. TCRdb's table, derived via immunoSEQ multiplex PCR, lists solely in-frame clones and lacks some. Clone size and the V and J calls come from that table; the DNA yielded D and trimming. Among tens of thousands of clones listed, approximately 88% were seen once. The data stem from a study of blood T cell repertoires in COVID-19. Looking at the study overall: Acute and convalescent COVID-19 specimens originated in the United States, Italy and Spain. Sources were T cells, B-cell-depleted T cells, or PBMCs; the material itself was cDNA or gDNA.

Sequenced: peripheral blood. V gene TRBV24-1 combines with J gene TRBJ2-5; 9 nucleotides agree with TRBD2. This TCR derives from an older woman with acute or convalescent COVID-19. CDR3 in DNA: TGTGCCACGTCGGCTAGCGGGAACCGAGAGACCCAGTACTTC. This gives the protein CATSASGNRETQYF.